Listed below are T cell receptor beta chains from one sample, sequenced in a study of regulatory T cells in long-lasting Graves disease. TCRdb itself ran the multiplex PCR reads through MiXCR, one entry per CDR3 protein. The top ten hold under 10% of the sample, which has hundreds of thousands of distinct CDR3 sequences, around an eighth seen once. These records were also assigned to another study, of T cells in Graves' hyperthyroidism and ophthalmopathy.

This material consisted of peripheral blood mononuclear cells (PBMCs), taken at new diagnosis, from a patient treated with antithyroid drugs. All receptors come from a man aged 25 to 40 with Graves disease. Each CDR3 is given with its conserved first and last residue. Fields, in order: J gene, clone size, D gene, V gene, CDR3 DNA, CDR3 protein. A D gene is named only where the DNA matches it firmly. Rows give clone size only sometimes, using once, few, many, or a class for an expanded clone.

TRBJ1-1	few	NA	TRBV29-1	TGCAGCGCCGTGGACCCCCTGAACACTGAAGCTTTCTTT	CSAVDPLNTEAFF
TRBJ2-7	many	NA	TRBV3-1	TGTGCCAGCAGCCGTGCCCTTTTGGGCGGGAACGAGCAGTACTTC	CASSRALLGGNEQYF
TRBJ2-7	many	TRBD2	TRBV20-1	TGCAGTGCCCTAGGACTAGCGGACGCCTACGAGCAGTACTTC	CSALGLADAYEQYF
TRBJ1-5	few	NA	TRBV19	TGTGCCAGTAATACCCGGCCCCAGCATTTT	CASNTRPQHF
TRBJ2-1	few	NA	TRBV27	TGTGCCAGCAGTTTATTCTACAGGGAGGGTAATGGGCAGTTCTTC	CASSLFYREGNGQFF
TRBJ2-1	NA	NA	TRBV12-3/TRBV12-4	TGTGCCAGCACCACACTTGAAGGGCCTCATGAGCAGTTCTTC	CASTTLEGPHEQFF
TRBJ2-3	many	TRBD2	TRBV6-1	TGTGCCAGCAGTGAGGTAGCGGGTAGTCCGGGGGATACGCAGTATTTT	CASSEVAGSPGDTQYF
TRBJ2-2	few	TRBD2	TRBV10-3	TGTGCCATCAGTGAGCCCGGACTAGCGGGCCCCGGGGAGCTGTTTTTT	CAISEPGLAGPGELFF
TRBJ1-1	many	TRBD1	TRBV5-1	TGCGCCAGTCTTTCAGGGGACAGGAACACTGAAGCTTTCTTT	CASLSGDRNTEAFF
TRBJ2-5	many	NA	TRBV7-8	TGTGCCAGCAGCGGCGTGTGGGTGGTCCAAGAGACCCAGTACTTC	CASSGVWVVQETQYF
TRBJ1-2	NA	NA	TRBV5-1	TGCGCCAGCAGCTTGGCCGTAGGCCAATATGGCTACACCTTC	CASSLAVGQYGYTF
TRBJ2-3	few	TRBD2	TRBV9	TGTGCCAGCAGCGTAAGTGGACTAGATGGCGATACGCAGTATTTT	CASSVSGLDGDTQYF
TRBJ1-6	many	NA	TRBV25-1	TGTGCCAGCAGTGAAGGCAAATCCTCGTCACCCCTCCACTTT	CASSEGKSSSPLHF
TRBJ2-5	many	NA	TRBV11-2	TGTGCCAGCAGCTTAGAACGAATAATGGAGACCCAGTACTTC	CASSLERIMETQYF
TRBJ2-3	NA	TRBD2	TRBV5-1	TGCGCCAGCAGCTTCGCGGGAGGAATGGCGGATACGCAGTATTTT	CASSFAGGMADTQYF
TRBJ2-7	many	NA	TRBV7-2	TGTGCCAGCAGCTCAAATGGCGCGACAGTAATAATAAAGGACTTC	CASSSNGATVIIKDF
TRBJ2-1	NA	NA	TRBV6-5	TGTGCCAGCAGCTACGCCCTTAGGTCCTCACCCAGGGGGCAGTTCTTC	CASSYALRSSPRGQFF